A selection of T cell receptor beta chains follows, all from one sample in a study of T cell responses to AZD1222 COVID-19 vaccine. Libraries were prepared by immunoSEQ multiplex PCR; TCRdb keeps only in-frame clonotypes and omits some of them. The top ten clones hold approximately 3.3% of a sample with about 110,000 clones, around 84% of them seen once. Here the sequenced sample was peripheral blood, taken on day 0 of AZD1222 vaccination. The receptors here all came from an adult in good health. CDR3s include the opening cysteine and the closing phenylalanine or tryptophan. A D gene is named only where the DNA matches it firmly. Size is omitted from some rows. Given values are once, few, many or a class for expanded clones.

V gene	J gene	D gene	clone size	CDR3 protein	CDR3 DNA
TRBV5-4	TRBJ2-7	TRBD1	.	CASRLDRALGEQYF	TGTGCCAGCAGGCTCGACAGGGCCTTGGGGGAGCAGTACTTC
TRBV30	TRBJ2-1	.	.	CALNGVSYNEQFF	TGTGCCCTGAACGGGGTCTCCTACAATGAGCAGTTCTTC
TRBV3-1/TRBV3-2	TRBJ1-4	TRBD1	once	CASSQEDRDLKKLFF	TGTGCCAGCAGCCAAGAGGACAGGGACTTGAAAAAACTGTTTTTT
TRBV5-1	TRBJ2-5	TRBD2	.	CASTPYPVAGLPETQYF	TGCGCCAGCACCCCCTACCCCGTAGCGGGGCTGCCAGAGACCCAGTACTTC
TRBV5-6	TRBJ1-4	TRBD1	.	CASSLSGGGSGEKLFF	TGTGCCAGCAGTCTCTCAGGGGGTGGGTCTGGTGAAAAACTGTTTTTT
TRBV5-1	TRBJ2-1	.	once	CASSPGLQAGHGEQFF	TGCGCCAGCAGCCCCGGTCTCCAGGCCGGGCATGGTGAGCAGTTCTTC
TRBV18	TRBJ2-5	.	once	CASSPPGASQETQYF	TGTGCCAGCTCACCCCCAGGGGCCTCCCAAGAGACCCAGTACTTC
TRBV28	TRBJ1-1	.	.	CASRSTGRPEAFF	TGTGCCAGCAGATCAACAGGGCGCCCTGAAGCTTTCTTT
TRBV4-2	TRBJ2-3	TRBD2	.	CASSQGLAGADTQYF	TGTGCCAGCAGCCAAGGACTAGCGGGGGCAGATACGCAGTATTTT
TRBV30	TRBJ1-2	TRBD1	.	CAWSVRPRGTGYTF	TGTGCCTGGAGTGTACGCCCCAGGGGGACCGGCTACACCTTC
TRBV18	TRBJ2-6	.	once	CASSPRTGASGANVLTF	TGTGCCAGCTCACCACGGACCGGTGCCTCTGGGGCCAACGTCCTGACTTTC
TRBV3-1/TRBV3-2	TRBJ1-1	.	.	CASSWTPNTEAFF	TGTGCCAGCAGCTGGACACCGAACACTGAAGCTTTCTTT
TRBV27	TRBJ1-6	TRBD1	.	CASSTGTDNSPLHF	TGTGCCAGCAGCACCGGGACAGATAATTCACCCCTCCACTTT
TRBV11-2	TRBJ1-2	.	.	CASSPKSTGGYTF	TGTGCCAGCAGCCCCAAATCGACCGGGGGCTACACCTTC
TRBV7-6	TRBJ2-5	.	.	CASSFGRRAQETQYF	TGTGCCAGCAGCTTTGGTCGGCGGGCCCAAGAGACCCAGTACTTC
TRBV2	TRBJ1-1	TRBD1	.	CASSEQGPAGGTEAFF	TGTGCCAGCAGTGAACAGGGGCCTGCAGGGGGTACTGAAGCTTTCTTT
TRBV11-3	TRBJ2-7	.	.	CASSLRRDYEQYF	TGTGCCAGCAGCTTACGTCGGGACTACGAGCAGTACTTC
TRBV28	TRBJ1-5	TRBD1	.	CASRPAGGDGSQHF	TGTGCCAGCAGGCCGGCAGGGGGCGATGGGTCCCAGCATTTT
TRBV29-1	TRBJ2-7	.	.	CSVTGSSSYEQYF	TGCAGCGTCACCGGGTCTTCCTCCTACGAGCAGTACTTC
TRBV3-1/TRBV3-2	TRBJ1-1	.	.	CASSQRGGVTEAFF	TGTGCCAGCAGCCAAAGAGGGGGAGTCACTGAAGCTTTCTTT
TRBV15	TRBJ1-5	.	.	CATSRSGQPQHF	TGTGCCACCAGCAGATCCGGCCAGCCCCAGCATTTT
TRBV19	TRBJ2-5	.	.	CASSIGDPKRETQYF	TGTGCCAGTAGTATAGGGGACCCAAAACGGGAGACCCAGTACTTC
TRBV6-5	TRBJ1-3	.	.	CASKGSGNTIYF	TGTGCCAGCAAAGGCTCTGGAAACACCATATATTTT
TRBV28	TRBJ1-1	.	.	CASSFESAANTEAFF	TGTGCCAGCAGTTTCGAGTCGGCCGCGAACACTGAAGCTTTCTTT
TRBV7-9	TRBJ1-5	.	.	CASQVGANQPQHF	TGTGCCAGCCAGGTTGGGGCAAATCAGCCCCAGCATTTT
TRBV24-1	TRBJ2-5	TRBD1	.	CATSDYTGGWETQYF	TGTGCCACCAGTGATTATACAGGGGGCTGGGAGACCCAGTACTTC
TRBV6-5	TRBJ2-7	.	.	CASSRGPSGEQYF	TGTGCCAGCAGTCGGGGCCCCTCTGGCGAGCAGTACTTC
TRBV19	TRBJ2-1	.	.	CASSVDWGSYNEQFF	TGTGCCAGTAGTGTGGACTGGGGCTCCTACAATGAGCAGTTCTTC
TRBV19	TRBJ1-1	.	.	CASSMRTGAIEAFF	TGTGCCAGTAGTATGCGGACGGGCGCCATTGAAGCTTTCTTT
TRBV6-5	TRBJ1-2	TRBD1	.	CASRTGTGRRYGYTF	TGTGCCAGCAGGACCGGGACAGGGAGACGATATGGCTACACCTTC
TRBV7-8	TRBJ1-5	.	few	CASSLLGVSNQPQHF	TGTGCCAGCAGCTTGTTAGGGGTGAGCAATCAGCCCCAGCATTTT
TRBV5-6	TRBJ1-1	.	.	CASSLGSLRGNTEAFF	TGTGCCAGCAGCTTGGGGTCTCTCCGGGGGAACACTGAAGCTTTCTTT
TRBV5-5	TRBJ2-7	.	.	CASSLEQGVYEQYF	TGTGCCAGCAGCTTGGAACAGGGAGTCTACGAGCAGTACTTC
TRBV19	TRBJ1-1	.	.	CASRMGGRNTEAFF	TGTGCCAGTAGGATGGGGGGACGCAACACTGAAGCTTTCTTT
TRBV19	TRBJ2-1	TRBD1	.	CASSIDLVWGTGNEQFF	TGTGCCAGTAGTATAGATTTGGTCTGGGGGACAGGGAATGAGCAGTTCTTC
TRBV7-9	TRBJ1-1	.	.	CASSLSMNTEAFF	TGTGCCAGCAGCTTATCCATGAACACTGAAGCTTTCTTT
TRBV6-5	TRBJ1-5	TRBD1	.	CASRETGVDQPQHF	TGTGCCAGCAGAGAGACAGGGGTGGATCAGCCCCAGCATTTT
TRBV6-2/TRBV6-3	TRBJ1-6	.	.	CASSYPDLTGHSPLHF	TGTGCCAGCAGTTACCCCGACTTGACAGGCCATTCACCCCTCCACTTT
TRBV30	TRBJ1-3	TRBD1	.	CACSGQGASGNTIYF	TGTGCCTGTAGCGGACAGGGGGCCTCTGGAAACACCATATATTTT
TRBV5-4	TRBJ2-3	.	.	CASSPLGPGPNTQYF	TGTGCCAGCAGCCCCCTAGGGCCCGGACCAAATACGCAGTATTTT
TRBV6-2/TRBV6-3	TRBJ1-2	TRBD1	.	CASSRDDRGNAYTF	TGTGCCAGCAGCCGAGACGACAGGGGCAACGCCTACACCTTC
TRBV10-1	TRBJ2-1	.	once	CASSSYNEQFF	TGCGCCAGCAGTTCCTACAATGAGCAGTTCTTC